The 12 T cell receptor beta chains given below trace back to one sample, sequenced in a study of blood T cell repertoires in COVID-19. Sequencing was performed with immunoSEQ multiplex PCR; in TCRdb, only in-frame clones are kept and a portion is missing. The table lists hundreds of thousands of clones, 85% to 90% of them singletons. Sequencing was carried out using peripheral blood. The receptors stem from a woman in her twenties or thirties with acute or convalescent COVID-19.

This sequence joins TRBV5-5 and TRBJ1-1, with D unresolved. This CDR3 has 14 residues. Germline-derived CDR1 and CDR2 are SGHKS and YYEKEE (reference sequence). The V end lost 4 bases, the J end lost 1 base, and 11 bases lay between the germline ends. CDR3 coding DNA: TGTGCCAGCAGCCTAGGACTGACGAACACTGAAGCTTTCTTT. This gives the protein CASSLGLTNTEAFF.

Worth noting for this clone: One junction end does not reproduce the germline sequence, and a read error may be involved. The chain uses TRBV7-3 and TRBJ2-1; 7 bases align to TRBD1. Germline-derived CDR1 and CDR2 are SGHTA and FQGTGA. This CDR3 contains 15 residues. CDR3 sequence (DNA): TGTGCCAGCAGCAACCGGGACAGATCCTTCAATGAGCAGTTCTTC. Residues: CASSNRDRSFNEQFF.

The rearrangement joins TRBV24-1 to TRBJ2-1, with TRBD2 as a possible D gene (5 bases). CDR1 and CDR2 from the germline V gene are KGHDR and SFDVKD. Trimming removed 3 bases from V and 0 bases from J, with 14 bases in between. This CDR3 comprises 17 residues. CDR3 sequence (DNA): TGTGCCACCAGTGATGTCTCGGGGTCTCGCTCCTACAATGAGCAGTTCTTC. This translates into CATSDVSGSRSYNEQFF.

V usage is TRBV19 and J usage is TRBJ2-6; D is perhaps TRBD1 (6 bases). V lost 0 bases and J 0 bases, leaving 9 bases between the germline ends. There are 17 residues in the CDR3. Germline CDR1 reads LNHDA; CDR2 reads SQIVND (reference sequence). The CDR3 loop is CASSIELGGSGANVLTF. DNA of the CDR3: TGTGCCAGTAGTATAGAACTAGGGGGCTCTGGGGCCAACGTCCTGACTTTC.

CDR3 nucleotide sequence: TGTGCCAGCAGTGAGGCCGGGGGGCCCACTGAAGCTTTCTTT. It yields the protein CASSEAGGPTEAFF. The J gene is TRBJ1-1, the V gene TRBV2, with D tentatively TRBD1 (6 bases). CDR3 size: 14 residues. Per the germline V gene, CDR1 is SNHLY and CDR2 is FYNNEI. Trimming took 3 bases from V and 4 from J, leaving 12 bases between them.

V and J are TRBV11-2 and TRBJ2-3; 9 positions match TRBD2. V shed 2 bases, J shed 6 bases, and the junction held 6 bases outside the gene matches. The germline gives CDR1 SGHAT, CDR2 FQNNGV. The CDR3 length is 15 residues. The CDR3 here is CASSLSVAGVDTQYF. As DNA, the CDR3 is TGTGCCAGCAGCTTATCGGTAGCGGGGGTGGATACGCAGTATTTT.

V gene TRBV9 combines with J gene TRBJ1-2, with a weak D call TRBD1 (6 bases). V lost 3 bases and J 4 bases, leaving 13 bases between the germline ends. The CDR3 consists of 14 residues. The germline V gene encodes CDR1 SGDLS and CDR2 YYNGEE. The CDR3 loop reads CASSEGGMSYGYTF. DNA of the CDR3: TGTGCCAGCAGCGAGGGGGGGATGAGCTATGGCTACACCTTC. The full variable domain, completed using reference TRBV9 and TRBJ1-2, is DSGVTQTPKHLITATGQRVTLRCSPRSGDLSVYWYQQSLDQGLQFLIQYYNGEERAKGNILERFSAQQFPDLHSELNLSSLELGDSALYFCASSEGGMSYGYTFGSGTRLTVV.

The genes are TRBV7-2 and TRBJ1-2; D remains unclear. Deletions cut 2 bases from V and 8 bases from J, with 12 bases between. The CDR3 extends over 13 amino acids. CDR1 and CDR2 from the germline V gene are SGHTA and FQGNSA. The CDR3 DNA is TGTGCCAGCAGCTTATTCCAGCCGGGAGGCTACACCTTC. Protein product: CASSLFQPGGYTF.

The CDR3 sequence: CATDIMGHSNEKLFF. CDR3 in DNA: TGTGCCACAGATATAATGGGGCATTCTAATGAAAAACTGTTTTTT. This sequence joins TRBV30 and TRBJ1-4; D is perhaps TRBD1 (5 bases). Deletions cut 8 bases from V and 3 bases from J, with 19 bases between. The CDR3 spans 15 residues. The germline gives CDR1 GTSNPN, CDR2 SVGIG (reference sequence).

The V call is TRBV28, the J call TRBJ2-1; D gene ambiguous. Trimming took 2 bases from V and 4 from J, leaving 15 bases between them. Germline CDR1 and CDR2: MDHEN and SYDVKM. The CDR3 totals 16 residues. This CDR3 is CASSLTIAKRYNEQFF. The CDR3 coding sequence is TGTGCCAGCAGTTTAACTATCGCTAAGCGTTACAATGAGCAGTTCTTC.

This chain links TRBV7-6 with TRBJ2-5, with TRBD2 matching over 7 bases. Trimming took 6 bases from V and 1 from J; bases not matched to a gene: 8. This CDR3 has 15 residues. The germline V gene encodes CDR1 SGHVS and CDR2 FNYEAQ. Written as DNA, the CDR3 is TGTGCCAGCAGTGACTACAAGCGGGGCCAAGAGACCCAGTACTTC. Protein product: CASSDYKRGQETQYF.

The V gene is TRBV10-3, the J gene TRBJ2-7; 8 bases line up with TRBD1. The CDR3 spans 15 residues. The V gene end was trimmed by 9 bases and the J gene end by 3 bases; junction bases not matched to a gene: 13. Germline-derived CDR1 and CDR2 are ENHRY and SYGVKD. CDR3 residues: CAIRPGGGGLYEQYF. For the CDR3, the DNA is TGTGCCATTCGCCCAGGGGGCGGTGGTCTCTACGAGCAGTACTTC.